Listed here is a single TCR beta chain. The antigen remains unidentified. Germline V gene lookup returns CDR1 SNHLY and CDR2 FYNNEI. This CDR3 is 14 amino acids long. Trimming at V came to 6 bases and at J to 1 base, leaving 5 bases not matched to a gene. Replicate PCRs for sorted subsets used around 200 ng DNA; this equaled around 29,000 T cell genomes. Authors' processing steps: Filtering differed, since immunoSEQ gave only junction sequences and no quality scores. TCRdb's table, derived via immunoSEQ multiplex PCR, lists solely in-frame clones and lacks some. V, J and clone size derive from that table, while D and trimming were established from the DNA sequence. The sample carries over a million clones, about 75% recorded once. These data belong to a study of shared clonotypes between healthy human individuals. Findings and caveats of the study: In a few donors, about 5% of naive CD4 clonotypes appeared in common.

This chain connects TRBV2 to TRBJ1-1; 7 positions agree with TRBD1. This receptor was taken from a young man in good health. Sequenced material: memory CD4+ T cells sorted from blood. Subset denoted: CD45RA-negative fraction. CDR3 sequence: CASRAGGANTEAFF. In DNA, the CDR3 is TGTGCCAGCAGGGCAGGGGGTGCGAACACTGAAGCTTTCTTT.